The next 15 T cell receptor beta chains were all read from a single sample in a study of T-cell memory formation after mild COVID-19. TCRdb called the 5' RACE reads again in MiXCR, with one record for every CDR3 protein. The profile shows roughly 450,000 distinct CDR3 sequences, over 15% of them singletons. The sequencing input was PBMCs or a T cell subset sorted from them (not recorded which). Every receptor here comes from an adult woman who had mild COVID-19 (a few samples of this study predate the infection). Cell type and time point are not known.

This clonotype was observed at least ten times. V is TRBV19 and J is TRBJ1-6; 7 bases match TRBD1. V lost 5 bases, J lost 10 bases, and 8 bases stayed unmatched. This CDR3 is built from 14 residues. Germline V gene data show CDR1 as LNHDA and CDR2 as SQIVND (reference sequence). The CDR3 DNA is TGTGCCAGTAGTTTGACAGGGAGTGACTCACCCCTCCACTTT. It yields the protein CASSLTGSDSPLHF.

This clonotype was recorded only once. This rearrangement joins TRBV2 to TRBJ2-3; 11 bases align to TRBD2. Germline assignment: CDR1 SNHLY and CDR2 FYNNEI. This CDR3 is 17 amino acids long. J was trimmed by 4 bases and V by 1 base; bases with no gene match: 7. The CDR3 sequence: CASSEELAGEGADTQYF. The CDR3 coding sequence is TGTGCCAGCAGTGAAGAACTAGCGGGGGAAGGTGCAGATACGCAGTATTTT.

This clonotype was observed a few times. The chain uses TRBV20-1 and TRBJ1-1; 9 bases are shared with TRBD1. The CDR3 consists of 13 residues. Per the germline V gene, CDR1 is DFQATT and CDR2 is SNEGSKA (reference sequence). V lost 5 bases and J lost 4; bases outside the gene matches: 5. The CDR3 protein is CSAYRGLRTEAFF. CDR3 coding DNA: TGCAGTGCTTACAGGGGGCTTCGCACTGAAGCTTTCTTT.

The chain couples TRBV20-1 to TRBJ2-5, with D possibly called TRBD1 or TRBD2 (5 bases each). The V end was cut by 4 bases, the J end by 5 bases, with 17 bases between. The germline gives CDR1 DFQATT, CDR2 SNEGSKA (reference sequence). This CDR3 is 14 amino acids long. The CDR3 nucleotides are TGCAGTGCTACCAATGGGGGTGAGGGGGAGACCCAGTACTTC. This translates into CSATNGGEGETQYF.

This clonotype was seen only a few times. This chain connects TRBV10-3 to TRBJ2-1; 7 bases line up with TRBD2. Germline trimming cut 6 bases from V and 6 bases from J; bases unmatched to any gene: 8. This CDR3 comprises 14 residues. Germline-derived CDR1 and CDR2 are ENHRY and SYGVKD. CDR3 coding DNA: TGTGCCATCAGCGGGGAAGGCGGGAGCAATGAGCAGTTCTTC. Translated, it gives CAISGEGGSNEQFF.

V and J are TRBV2 and TRBJ2-7; 7 bases line up with TRBD1. V lost 2 bases to trimming and J lost 2 bases; unmatched junction nucleotides: 3. This CDR3 is built from 14 residues. Germline CDR1 reads SNHLY; CDR2 reads FYNNEI. Here the CDR3 DNA reads TGTGCCAGCAGTGAACAGGGGGTAACCTACGAGCAGTACTTC. Its protein product is CASSEQGVTYEQYF.

This clonotype was detected only a few times. The V call is TRBV4-1, the J call TRBJ1-4; no definite D call. The V and J ends lost 0 bases and 6 bases respectively, with 8 bases between them. The CDR3 is 14 residues long. Germline loops: CDR1 MGHRA, CDR2 YSYEKL. CDR3 sequence: CASSQEKTDEKLFF. The CDR3 region has the DNA TGCGCCAGCAGCCAAGAGAAGACGGATGAAAAACTGTTTTTT.

This clonotype was observed at least ten times. The V and J genes are TRBV4-2 and TRBJ2-5, with 12 bases identical to TRBD2. V lost 0 bases to trimming and J lost 5 bases; unmatched junction nucleotides: 4. The CDR3 runs 16 residues. The germline V gene encodes CDR1 LGHNA and CDR2 YNFKEQ. The CDR3: CASSQEGTSGSETQYF. The CDR3 bases are TGTGCCAGCAGCCAAGAGGGGACTAGCGGGTCTGAGACCCAGTACTTC.

This sequence joins TRBV5-1 and TRBJ1-1, with 8 positions matching TRBD1. V gave up 2 bases and J gave up 1 base; unmatched junction bases: 7. CDR3 length: 16 residues. CDR1 SGHRS and CDR2 YFSETQ come from the germline V gene. CDR3 loop: CASSLLGQGGNTEAFF. DNA for the CDR3: TGCGCCAGCAGCTTATTAGGACAGGGAGGGAACACTGAAGCTTTCTTT.

This clonotype was observed a handful of times. This chain uses TRBV24-1 with TRBJ2-1, with 12 bases aligning to TRBD2. The germline gives CDR1 KGHDR, CDR2 SFDVKD. J lost 8 bases, V lost 3 bases, and 10 bases had no gene match. CDR3 length: 17 amino acids. The CDR3 here is CATSDLSSGGAMYEQFF. The CDR3 nucleotides read TGTGCCACCAGTGATCTCTCTAGCGGGGGGGCCATGTATGAGCAGTTCTTC.

There are a few counts of this clonotype. V is TRBV10-3 and J is TRBJ2-1; TRBD2 matches at 8 bases. With V trimmed by 10 bases and J by 2 bases, 13 bases remained unmatched. The CDR3 has 16 residues. Germline CDR1 ENHRY, CDR2 SYGVKD. The CDR3 loop is CATRRPGLEPYNEQFF. CDR3 bases: TGTGCCACCAGACGCCCGGGACTAGAACCCTACAATGAGCAGTTCTTC.

Ten or more counts support this clonotype. The CDR3 here is CASSQDSRNEQYF. The CDR3 bases are TGTGCCAGCAGCCAAGATTCCAGGAACGAGCAGTACTTC. J is TRBJ2-7 and V is TRBV4-2; D is unresolved. V was pared by 0 bases and J by 5 bases, with 8 bases between. Germline CDR1 reads LGHNA; CDR2 reads YNFKEQ. This CDR3 is built from 13 residues.

In this sample, this clonotype turned up many times. The chain couples TRBV4-1 to TRBJ2-7; D call uncertain. Germline CDR1 and CDR2: MGHRA and YSYEKL. V was clipped by 0 bases and J by 4 bases, with 7 bases between them. This CDR3 has 13 amino acids. The CDR3 here is CASSQETEYEQYF. CDR3 in DNA: TGCGCCAGCAGCCAAGAAACAGAGTACGAGCAGTACTTC.

This clonotype was seen more than once but under ten times. The chain uses TRBV5-1 and TRBJ2-1; tentatively, D is TRBD2 (6 bases). V was trimmed by 10 bases and J by 6 bases, leaving 20 bases between them. CDR1 is SGHRS, CDR2 YFSETQ, per germline. This CDR3 has 14 amino acids. The CDR3, as DNA: TGCGCCGGGCACCCCGGGGCCGGGGGCAATGAGCAGTTCTTC. Protein product: CAGHPGAGGNEQFF. Based on the CDR3 plus reference TRBV5-1 and TRBJ2-1, the full variable domain is KAGVTQTPRYLIKTRGQQVTLSCSPISGHRSVSWYQQTPGQGLQFLFEYFSETQRNKGNFPGRFSGRQFSNSRSEMNVSTLELGDSALYLCAGHPGAGGNEQFFGPGTRLTVL.

This clonotype was found a few times. This sequence joins TRBV18 and TRBJ1-1, with a tentative D call TRBD1 (6 bases). Trimming left V 4 bases short and J 4 bases short, with 16 bases between. Per the germline V gene, CDR1 is KGHSH and CDR2 is LQKENI. The CDR3 is 15 amino acids. CDR3 protein: CASSQARDRSTEAFF. Written as DNA, the CDR3 is TGTGCCAGCTCACAGGCCCGTGACAGGAGCACTGAAGCTTTCTTT.